Listed here are 26 T cell receptor beta chains from one sample, sequenced in a study of control samples from healthy donors and cancer patients. Profiled with immunoSEQ multiplex PCR; TCRdb holds only in-frame clones, not every one. This sample has about 98,000 clones, with approximately 80% found just once. The sequenced sample was blood. The origin of the receptors is a woman in her 30s in good health.

A single count supports this clone. The rearrangement links TRBV27 to TRBJ1-1; 8 bases are shared with TRBD1. CDR1 is MNHEY, CDR2 SMNVEV, per germline (reference sequence). V lost 5 bases and J lost 0; bases outside the gene matches: 2. The CDR3 totals 14 residues. In DNA, the CDR3 is TGTGCCAGCAGTCTCAGGGGGCTGAACACTGAAGCTTTCTTT. Amino acids: CASSLRGLNTEAFF.

Only a few counts were recorded for this clone. The chain couples TRBV2 to TRBJ1-2; 7 bases align to TRBD1. Germline lookup yields CDR1 SNHLY and CDR2 FYNNEI. The J segment lost 5 bases and the V segment lost 8 bases, leaving 2 bases of the junction unmatched. The CDR3 is 11 amino acids. The DNA for the CDR3 is TGTGCCAGCGGGACAGAGTATGGCTACACCTTC. It specifies CASGTEYGYTF.

The chain has TRBV27 and TRBJ2-3; 9 bases match TRBD1. The CDR3 totals 13 residues. Germline V gene data show CDR1 as MNHEY and CDR2 as SMNVEV (reference sequence). Trimming at V came to 9 bases and at J to 3 bases, leaving 4 bases not matched to a gene. The DNA for the CDR3 is TGTGCCAGTAGACAGGGGGGGACAGATACGCAGTATTTT. Its translation is CASRQGGTDTQYF.

This clone was picked up one time. The chain employs TRBV2 and TRBJ2-4; D remains unclear. The length of the CDR3 is 14 residues. Trimming cost V 6 bases and J 1 base, with 10 bases left between them. Germline CDR1 and CDR2: SNHLY and FYNNEI. CDR3 in amino acids: CASRKTGAKNIQYF. In DNA, the CDR3 is TGTGCCAGCAGAAAGACGGGTGCCAAAAACATTCAGTACTTC.

The rearrangement uses TRBV7-8 and TRBJ2-7; 7 nucleotides match TRBD1. After removal of 5 bases from V and 0 bases from J, the junction contained 7 bases not matched to a gene. This CDR3 spans 15 amino acids. The V gene's germline CDR1 is SGHVS and CDR2 FQNEAQ. The CDR3 reads CASSRGGSSSYEQYF. The CDR3 DNA reads as TGTGCCAGCAGCCGAGGGGGCTCAAGCTCCTACGAGCAGTACTTC.

J is TRBJ2-1 and V is TRBV6-6; a weak D match, TRBD2 (6 bases). Germline V gene sequence: CDR1 MNHNY, CDR2 SVGAGI (reference sequence). CDR3 size: 13 residues. Trimming shortened V by 10 bases and J by 5 bases, and 15 bases separated the two germline ends. As DNA, the CDR3 is TGTGCCACGACCGGGACTCCCGACAATGAGCAGTTCTTC. It translates to CATTGTPDNEQFF.

The chain combines TRBV20-1 with TRBJ2-1; 8 bases align to TRBD2. The CDR3 extends over 14 amino acids. V lost 3 bases to trimming and J lost 2 bases; unmatched junction nucleotides: 3. CDR1 is DFQATT, CDR2 SNEGSKA, per germline (reference sequence). This CDR3 reads CSASSGVTYNEQFF. The DNA for the CDR3 is TGCAGTGCTAGTAGCGGGGTAACCTACAATGAGCAGTTCTTC.

The genes are TRBV15 and TRBJ1-6; possible D gene TRBD1, 6 bases. V was shortened by 1 base and J by 5 bases, with 12 bases between the two germline ends. The CDR3 runs 16 residues. Germline V CDR1 and CDR2: LNHNV, YYDKDF (reference sequence). In DNA, the CDR3 is TGTGCCACCAGCAGAGGCTTGAGGACAGATAATTCACCCCTCCACTTT. Its protein product is CATSRGLRTDNSPLHF.

This clone came up once. V usage is TRBV2 and J usage is TRBJ1-1, with 7 bases identical to TRBD1. The V segment lost 7 bases and the J segment 1 base; nucleotides outside the gene matches: 3. The CDR3 consists of 13 residues. CDR1 is SNHLY, CDR2 FYNNEI, per germline. CDR3 in DNA: TGTGCCAGCAAGAGGACAGGGAACACTGAAGCTTTCTTT. Translated: CASKRTGNTEAFF.

The V call is TRBV9, the J call TRBJ2-5; D remains unclear. The CDR3 is made up of 13 amino acids. CDR1 and CDR2 from the germline V gene are SGDLS and YYNGEE. V was shortened by 0 bases and J by 5 bases, with 8 bases between the two germline ends. The chain's CDR3 is CASSVDGWETQYF. The CDR3 DNA reads as TGTGCCAGCAGCGTAGATGGCTGGGAGACCCAGTACTTC.

This chain connects TRBV11-2 to TRBJ2-5; possibly TRBD2 for D (5 bases). The CDR3 has 13 residues. V dropped 6 bases and J dropped 2 bases, with 10 bases sitting between them. Germline V gene sequence: CDR1 SGHAT, CDR2 FQNNGV. The CDR3 protein is CASSRSAQETQYF. CDR3 in DNA: TGTGCCAGCAGTCGTAGCGCTCAAGAGACCCAGTACTTC.

This clone was observed a few times. The chain recombines TRBV6-5 with TRBJ1-2; 9 nucleotides match TRBD1. Germline V gene lookup returns CDR1 MNHEY and CDR2 SVGAGI. The CDR3 has 14 amino acids. V dropped 6 bases and J dropped 2; count of bases not matched to a gene: 4. The CDR3 nucleotides read TGTGCCAGCAGGGTGACAGGGGGAAACTATGGCTACACCTTC. Encoded protein: CASRVTGGNYGYTF.

The rearrangement joins TRBV5-1 to TRBJ2-2; D might be TRBD1 or TRBD2, each matching 5 bases. CDR1 and CDR2 from the germline V gene are SGHRS and YFSETQ. Trimming took off 0 bases at V and 2 bases at J, with 11 bases between the two ends. CDR3 size: 16 residues. In DNA form, the CDR3 reads TGCGCCAGCAGCTTGGGGATCAGGGACAACACCGGGGAGCTGTTTTTT. It is translated as CASSLGIRDNTGELFF.

This sequence joins TRBV5-1 and TRBJ2-1, with 12 bases aligning to TRBD1. The J segment lost 7 bases and the V segment lost 0 bases, leaving 5 bases of the junction unmatched. The CDR3 runs 16 residues. Germline loops: CDR1 SGHRS, CDR2 YFSETQ. The CDR3 protein is CASSLGGTGGPNEQFF. CDR3 nucleotides: TGCGCCAGCAGCTTGGGAGGGACAGGGGGCCCGAATGAGCAGTTCTTC.

The chain combines TRBV3-1 (or the pseudogene TRBV3-2) with TRBJ2-1, with 9 bases identical to TRBD1. CDR1 is LGHDT, CDR2 YNNKEL, per germline (reference sequence). CDR3 length equals 13 residues. The V segment lost 9 bases and the J segment 6 bases; nucleotides outside the gene matches: 6. This chain's CDR3 is CARQKTGGNEQFF. The CDR3 coding sequence is TGTGCCAGGCAAAAGACAGGGGGCAATGAGCAGTTCTTC.

The chain combines TRBV5-1 with TRBJ2-7; 9 nucleotides match TRBD1. This CDR3 comprises 15 residues. The V gene's germline CDR1 is SGHRS and CDR2 YFSETQ. The V and J ends lost 4 bases and 2 bases, in that order; junction bases with no gene match: 7. CDR3 coding DNA: TGCGCCAGCAGCGCCGAGGGGACAGGGCCCTACGAGCAGTACTTC. Protein product: CASSAEGTGPYEQYF.

The CDR3: CASSVVAEDPQTQYF. CDR3 sequence (DNA): TGTGCCAGCAGCGTAGTAGCGGAGGACCCCCAAACGCAGTATTTT. The gene calls are TRBV9 and TRBJ2-3, with a weak D call TRBD2 (6 bases). V was cut by 0 bases and J by 9 bases, with 17 bases left in between. Germline V lookup: CDR1 SGDLS, CDR2 YYNGEE. The CDR3 is made up of 15 amino acids.

V is TRBV2 and J is TRBJ2-1, with 12 bases lining up with TRBD2. The CDR3 loop spans 16 amino acids. Losses at the gene ends were 7 bases for V and 6 bases for J; bases not matched to a gene: 10. Germline CDR1 reads SNHLY; CDR2 reads FYNNEI. CDR3 sequence: CASTRLAGALGNEQFF. The CDR3 DNA reads TGTGCCAGCACCCGACTAGCGGGGGCCTTGGGCAATGAGCAGTTCTTC. Variable domain in full (rest from reference TRBV2 and TRBJ2-1): EPEVTQTPSHQVTQMGQEVILRCVPISNHLYFYWYRQILGQKVEFLVSFYNNEISEKSEIFDDQFSVERPDGSNFTLKIRSTKLEDSAMYFCASTRLAGALGNEQFFGPGTRLTVL.

The gene calls are TRBV4-2 and TRBJ2-6; 7 bases are a match to TRBD1. The trim removed 3 bases at V and 3 bases at J, leaving 5 bases unmatched. Per germline, CDR1 LGHNA and CDR2 YNFKEQ. The CDR3 sequence is 16 residues long. In DNA form, the CDR3 reads TGTGCCAGCAGCCAGCAGACAGGGTTTGGGGCCAACGTCCTGACTTTC. Encoded protein: CASSQQTGFGANVLTF.

The chain combines TRBV9 with TRBJ1-1; 8 bases fit TRBD1. Germline V CDR1 and CDR2: SGDLS, YYNGEE. This CDR3 region has 13 residues. With V trimmed by 4 bases and J by 4 bases, 3 bases remained unmatched. Here the CDR3 DNA reads TGTGCCAGCAGCCCAGGGGGCTTCACTGAAGCTTTCTTT. This sequence encodes CASSPGGFTEAFF.

V usage is TRBV2 and J usage is TRBJ2-3; 12 bases agree with TRBD2. The CDR3 has 14 amino acids. V was clipped by 9 bases and J by 4 bases; unmatched bases: 5. Germline loops: CDR1 SNHLY, CDR2 FYNNEI. The CDR3 protein is CASLLAGGPDTQYF. As DNA, the CDR3 is TGTGCCAGTCTTCTAGCGGGGGGGCCAGATACGCAGTATTTT.

The rearrangement links TRBV5-1 to TRBJ1-1; weak D call: TRBD1 (6 bases). Germline V gene data show CDR1 as SGHRS and CDR2 as YFSETQ. Trimming took off 0 bases at V and 6 bases at J, with 18 bases between the two ends. The CDR3 sequence is 16 residues long. The CDR3 DNA follows: TGCGCCAGCAGCTTGGTCTCCGTAGCAGGGGTGGCTGAAGCTTTCTTT. Residues: CASSLVSVAGVAEAFF.

This chain links TRBV5-1 with TRBJ2-1; 9 positions agree with TRBD2. The ends lost 4 bases at V and 6 bases at J; junction bases unmatched: 11. The CDR3 length is 16 residues. CDR1 is SGHRS and CDR2 is YFSETQ in the germline V gene. The CDR3 nucleotides read TGCGCCAGCAGCGTACTTTCCGGGACTAGCAGCAATGAGCAGTTCTTC. This sequence encodes CASSVLSGTSSNEQFF.

This clone was seen ten or more times. This sequence joins TRBV7-9 and TRBJ1-1, with TRBD1 as a possible D gene (5 bases). CDR1 is SEHNR and CDR2 is FQNEAQ in the germline V gene (reference sequence). Trimming cost V 6 bases and J 1 base, with 15 bases left between them. This CDR3 spans 15 amino acids. The CDR3 here is CASSSQEGRNTEAFF. As DNA, the CDR3 is TGTGCCAGCAGTTCACAGGAAGGGAGGAACACTGAAGCTTTCTTT.

There are a few counts of this clone. The chain uses TRBV19 and TRBJ1-1; 7 bases line up with TRBD1. The CDR3 runs 15 residues. Unmatched junction bases numbered 7, after V lost 2 bases and J lost 4 bases. Per the germline V gene, CDR1 is LNHDA and CDR2 is SQIVND (reference sequence). For the CDR3, the DNA is TGTGCCAGTAGTATAACCGTAAACAGGGGCACTGAAGCTTTCTTT. Translating it yields CASSITVNRGTEAFF.

This rearrangement joins TRBV2 to TRBJ2-3, with D perhaps given as TRBD1 or TRBD2 (6 bases each). The germline gives CDR1 SNHLY, CDR2 FYNNEI. V lost 7 bases, J lost 3 bases, and 11 bases lay in between. This CDR3 has 13 residues. CDR3 DNA: TGTGCCAGCAAGCCGGGGGCAACAGATACGCAGTATTTT. It is translated as CASKPGATDTQYF.